The 7 T cell receptor beta chains listed next were all sequenced from one sample in a study of cytotoxic CD8 clonotypes in ibrutinib-treated CLL (dated by TCRdb to the early 2020s). The library was made by the immunoSEQ multiplex PCR assay. The clones in this table, taken by TCRdb from immuneACCESS, are in-frame only. Not every clone is retained; where verified, under half of the shortfall comes from an unresolved V gene, and the cause of the rest is unknown. The sample profile shows around 140,000 clones; 70% to 80% of them were found once. Under 35% of the sample belongs to the ten largest clones. The time point tag for this specimen amounts to: about a year on ibrutinib. The material was PBMCs, obtained after 12 months of ibrutinib treatment. These receptors were taken from a human donor with chronic lymphocytic leukemia.

This clone has a handful of counts. This chain uses TRBV18 with TRBJ1-5; D not resolved. V was shortened by 3 bases and J by 6 bases, with 9 bases between the two germline ends. This CDR3 has 13 residues. The germline CDR1 and CDR2 sequences are KGHSH and LQKENI. The CDR3 here is CASSPSSGQPQHF. CDR3 nucleotide sequence: TGTGCCAGCTCACCTTCTTCCGGTCAGCCCCAGCATTTT.

The chain recombines TRBV6-5 with TRBJ2-4; D perhaps matches TRBD1 (5 bases). The CDR3 runs 14 residues. Trimming pared 4 bases from V and 5 bases from J, leaving 12 bases between. The germline gives CDR1 MNHEY, CDR2 SVGAGI. DNA of the CDR3: TGTGCCAGCAGTTCTAGTTTGGGGCAAAACATTCAGTACTTC. This encodes CASSSSLGQNIQYF.

This clone has more than one count but fewer than ten. V and J are TRBV7-2 and TRBJ2-3; tentatively, D is TRBD2 (5 bases). Germline lookup yields CDR1 SGHTA and CDR2 FQGNSA. The CDR3 length is 13 residues. V was trimmed by 4 bases and J by 7 bases, leaving 12 bases between them. This chain's CDR3 is CASSSEGRNTQYF. The CDR3 DNA reads TGTGCCAGCAGCTCTGAGGGTCGAAATACGCAGTATTTT.

This clone was counted a few times. Other DNA sequences in this sample translate to the same CDR3. The chain combines TRBV4-2 with TRBJ1-2, with 10 bases identical to TRBD1. J lost 4 bases, V lost 1 base, and 0 bases had no gene match. In germline, CDR1 is LGHNA, CDR2 YNFKEQ. The length of the CDR3 is 14 residues. The CDR3 coding sequence is TGTGCCAGCAGCCAAGGGACAGGGGGCTATGGCTACACCTTC. This translates into CASSQGTGGYGYTF.

The chain joins TRBV5-4 to TRBJ1-5; the D gene is possibly TRBD1 (5 bases). V was trimmed by 0 bases and J by 2 bases, leaving 9 bases between them. Germline CDR1 reads SGHNT; CDR2 reads YYREEE (reference sequence). This CDR3 contains 15 residues. The CDR3 DNA follows: TGTGCCAGCAGCTTGGCCGAACAGGGCAATCAGCCCCAGCATTTT. Translation gives CASSLAEQGNQPQHF.

In this sample, this clone turned up a few times. The V call is TRBV29-1, the J call TRBJ1-2, with D unclear. This CDR3 has 12 amino acids. The V gene lost 6 bases and the J gene lost 8 bases, with 16 bases spanning the gap. Germline V gives CDR1 SQVTM, CDR2 ANQGSEA. Here the CDR3 DNA reads TGCAGCGTGGAGCGAAACCGCGAGGGCTACACCTTC. Protein: CSVERNREGYTF. The full variable domain, completed using reference TRBV29-1 and TRBJ1-2, is SAVISQKPSRDICQRGTSLTIQCQVDSQVTMMFWYRQQPGQSLTLIATANQGSEATYESGFVIDKFPISRPNLTFSTLTVSNMSPEDSSIYLCSVERNREGYTFGSGTRLTVV.

DNA for the CDR3: TGTGCCAGCAGTTTAGCAGGACTAGCGGAAGGCACAGATACGCAGTATTTT. It is translated as CASSLAGLAEGTDTQYF. The chain employs TRBV27 and TRBJ2-3, with TRBD2 identical over 10 bases. This CDR3 is 17 amino acids long. Germline-derived CDR1 and CDR2 are MNHEY and SMNVEV (reference sequence). V trimming: 2 bases; J trimming: 1 base; junction bases outside the gene matches: 6.